This TCR beta chain is drawn from a study of cytomegalovirus exposure and HLA in healthy donors (dated by TCRdb to about 2017). As for the study more broadly: An earlier analysis of roughly 500 of the donors reported 276 Gb of sequence data and some 110 million unique TCR beta sequences obtained from roughly 170 million T cells. The study combined high-throughput TCR immunosequencing, statistical association of individual TCRs with disease status, and machine learning to predict cytomegalovirus infection status. Among 300 to 500 genotyped donors of the cohort, an average of around 220,000 unique TCR beta nucleotide sequences was sequenced per donor, of which 15% to 20% were non-productive. Among the 398 genotyped donors, around 79% belonged to the genetic ancestry cluster associated with self-reported Caucasian donors. The study used immunosequencing to profile the T cell repertoires of approximately 640 subjects and linked those repertoires to cytomegalovirus serostatus. Several DR-DQ haplotypes were handled as single units for association and clustering, since linkage in the cohort was strong. A separate validation cohort of 100 to 150 different subjects was used in addition to the approximately 670-subject first cohort. Donor age, sex, ethnicity and CMV serostatus were compiled alongside the repertoire data. A later genetic analysis used genome-wide SNP genotypes for 398 of the 666 donors, treating that subset as a discovery cohort. HLA typing included class I and class II loci at four-digit resolution. The number of typed donors differed by locus: roughly 629-640 for A, B, C, DRB1 and DQB1; approximately 520 for DQA1; some 590 for DPA1; and some 470 for DPB1. All discovery cohort repertoires had been generated using a single sequencing platform. The study aimed to test whether signatures of past pathogen exposure could be identified by cataloging public T cell receptors. Rather than using new phenotypic data, the later analysis identified candidate immune exposures from TCR beta sequences and from how often those sequences occurred across donors. An earlier analysis of 500 to 750 of the donors applied high-throughput TCR beta sequencing to assess whether each TCR beta V gene segment acted as functional or pseudogenic. To study patterns of TCR occurrence, a later analysis re-analyzed previously published TCR beta repertoires from several hundred donors and added high-resolution HLA genotyping. An early release that covered fewer than 750 HLA-typed donors contained around 300 gigabases of sequencing data and 70 million to 100 million unique TCR sequences.

A remark on this clone: It lacks a known antigen. No much larger clonotype is one base removed from it; base qualities were not supplied.

The cohort consisted of 666 healthy bone marrow donors. All cohort members were sampled while nominally healthy, although unrecorded immune exposures were likely present. The donor tested CMV seropositive, placing the donor among the 289 seropositive members of the cohort. A peripheral blood sample was provided by each donor, and peripheral blood mononuclear cells were used for TCR beta sequencing. Genomic DNA was extracted from the blood cell samples with the Qiagen DNeasy Blood Extraction Kit. Points the paper makes about the study in general: Linkage disequilibrium might explain the correlated functional status among segregating V segments, but an unknown experimental factor could not be excluded. The authors suggested that the approach could potentially be generalized to other disease states and immunological phenotypes. Immune exposure information for the cohort was limited to CMV serostatus. The classifier was reported to diagnose cytomegalovirus status with high specificity and sensitivity in both the original cohort and the validation cohort. Some IMGT-functional V segments, including TRBV6-2 and TRBV6-3, could not be distinguished by the 87-base-pair reads and were therefore excluded. A later analysis found that most CMV-associated TCR beta chains appeared HLA-restricted, with HLA associations seemingly driven largely by CMV exposure. V-gene and J-gene trimming of TCR beta chains was associated with a missense DCLRE1C variant in a later genetic analysis, and the association was replicated in an independent cohort. A later analysis found that TCR association rates varied across HLA loci, with DRB1 alleles showing the most associated TCRs and HLA-C alleles the fewest. The presence/absence analyses assumed that sequencing depth was roughly uniform across donors, and that assumption may not be true. Most TCR sequences were observed very rarely across donors, whereas some public TCRs were present in many individuals. Because some donors lacked HLA typing at each locus, the association tests relied only on the typed subset. Fewer than 20 rarely observed V segments, including chromosome 9 orphons, were excluded from the earlier analysis of 550 to 700 of the donors because counts were too low. In a later analysis, HLA-associated TCR beta chains showed more clonal expansion and lower generation probabilities than non-associated chains that were equally common. A later analysis reported that several top co-occurrence clusters appeared linked to parvovirus B19, influenza, CMV and Epstein-Barr virus. Only TCR beta chains were sequenced in this cohort, and the absence of alpha or paired-chain data limited detectable features. In a later genetic analysis, fewer N-insertions in productive TCRs were reported among donors in an Asian-associated ancestry cluster than the roughly 700-donor mean. A cluster of highly shared sequence variants was judged likely to represent a technical artifact of the sequencing pipeline. The study listed 164 TCR beta chains as associated with cytomegalovirus. A further reported finding was that TCR beta sequences accurately predicted the HLA-A and HLA-B alleles for most subjects in the first cohort. In vitro tests confirmed that a few of the cytomegalovirus-associated TCR beta chains recognize cytomegalovirus antigens. Assigning TCR associations to individual alleles was difficult when HLA alleles, especially DR and DQ, strongly co-occurred. An earlier analysis of approximately 590 of the donors showed that most TCR beta V segments appeared in productive rearrangements either about 87% or about 30% of the time, which broadly matched IMGT annotations. Specific HLA alleles were associated with 15,000 to 20,000 TCR beta sequences at a false discovery rate of 0.05 in a later analysis.

Libraries were prepared through the immunoSEQ multiplex PCR assay. A mixture of 60 forward primers for TCR Vbeta segments and 13 reverse primers for TCR Jbeta segments was used in the multiplex PCR. A multiplex PCR assay on genomic DNA amplified the CDR3 region of rearranged TCR beta genes. The Illumina HiSeq System was used to sequence the amplified TCR beta libraries as 87-base-pair reads. Turning to the authors' computational methods: In a later analysis, tens of millions of unique TCR beta chains were counted across the roughly 670 repertoires, and approximately 9.9 million of these chains were shared by at least two donors. To remove PCR and sequencing errors, raw reads were error-corrected and collapsed into unique sequences using a nearest-neighbor algorithm that merged closely related sequences. V, D and J gene segments were assigned by aligning CDR3 sequences to IMGT reference sequences. For a sequence to be retained, at least a six-nucleotide match to both a V gene segment and a J gene segment was required. A rearrangement counted as productive if the CDR3 had no stop codons and remained in frame with V and J, and every other rearrangement counted as non-productive. Following IMGT convention, CDR3 was defined as the stretch from the second conserved V-encoded cysteine to the conserved J-encoded phenylalanine. In an earlier analysis of just under 600 of the donors, sequences lacking an unambiguous match to a single V gene segment were excluded. An earlier analysis of 500 to 700 of the donors classified V segments as functional when productive rearrangements were above 56.7% and as segregating when the standard deviation between donors was above 5%. A statistical classification framework was built to diagnose cytomegalovirus status from the catalog of TCR beta chain sequences. A later analysis assigned V and J genes by comparing TCR nucleotide sequences with IMGT/GENE-DB human TR gene sequences. Using the TCRdist pipeline, a later analysis assigned CDR3 sequences along with most-parsimonious VDJ recombination scenarios. A later analysis defined each TCR beta chain by its CDR3 amino acid sequence plus V-gene family, and excluded reads lacking a unique V-gene family. As a way to deal with suspected cross-contamination and a sequencing artifact, a later analysis dropped 450 to 600 nucleotide sequences that were highly shared and had low generation probability. In a later analysis, a clonal expansion index was calculated for each public chain from normalized within-repertoire ranks of inferred template counts. A later analysis computed generation probabilities with a VDJ recombination model fitted to out-of-frame rearrangements, and checked the results against IGoR. In a later analysis, TCR-TCR, TCR-HLA and TCR-CMV co-occurrence was scored with hypergeometric tests, and a repertoire-size bias correction was applied to TCR pairs. In a later analysis, false discovery rates were estimated by permuting HLA or CMV assignments 20 times. In a later analysis, co-occurring TCRs were grouped using DBSCAN, and TCRdist sequence similarity was added for clustering within HLA-allele-positive subsets. For co-occurrence clustering, repertoires with fewer than 30,000 or more than 120,000 public chains were excluded, along with a handful of repertoires with anomalous nucleotide sharing. This is the immuneACCESS table as TCRdb keeps it, with only in-frame sequences that have V and J called. A part of the clones is gone; compared with another copy, unresolved V genes explain less than half, and the rest is unexplained. V, J and clone size derive from that table, while D and trimming were established from the DNA sequence. Across this sample there are some 160,000 clones, with approximately 76% seen only once. The top ten clonotypes cover 4.5% to 5.5% of the sample.

The germline V gene yields KGHSH for CDR1 and LQKENI for CDR2. From cysteine to phenylalanine, the CDR3 is 15 amino acids long. Of the read, only the CDR3 DNA is kept; its 45 bases are in frame from base 1. At the junction V is shortened by 0 bases and J by 6 bases; bases outside the gene matches: 1. The source of this sequence is a woman aged 18-30 years in good health and CMV-seropositive. The sample taken for sequencing was PBMCs. This receptor chain uses TRBV18 and TRBJ2-5; TRBD2 lines up with 13 middle nucleotides. The CDR3 corresponds to CASSPPTSGGQTQYF. The base sequence is TGTGCCAGCTCACCACCGACTAGCGGGGGGCAGACCCAGTACTTC.